This T cell receptor beta chain was documented in a study of cytomegalovirus exposure and HLA in healthy donors. Whole-study results and caveats: Three chains tied to CMV proved CMV antigen-specific in vitro.

Details on this clone: What it binds is not known.

CDR3 length: 15 residues. Trimming cost V 7 bases and J 2 bases; bases outside gene matches: 6. Germline lookup yields CDR1 LNHDA and CDR2 SQIVND (reference sequence). Measured with immunoSEQ multiplex PCR; TCRdb has only the in-frame clones, and not every one. This sample yields approximately 160,000 clones, of which roughly 95% are seen a single time; around 0.9% belongs to the top ten. This clonotype was obtained from a woman aged 18-29 years in good health and CMV-seronegative. The sample taken for sequencing was PBMCs. The genes are TRBV19 and TRBJ1-5; 9 nucleotides agree with TRBD1. CDR3 loop: CASTSRQGGNQPQHF. CDR3 DNA sequence: TGTGCCAGTACTTCCCGACAGGGGGGCAATCAGCCCCAGCATTTT.